Listed below are T cell receptor beta chains from one sample, sequenced in a study of cytomegalovirus exposure and HLA in healthy donors. Measured with immunoSEQ multiplex PCR; TCRdb has only the in-frame clones, and not every one. The profile shows hundreds of thousands of clones, roughly 83% of them singletons. The sequencing input was PBMCs. These TCRs come from a girl aged 5 to 17 in good health and CMV-seronegative. CDR3s include the opening cysteine and the closing phenylalanine or tryptophan. Each record gives: clone size, D gene, V gene, J gene, CDR3 protein, CDR3 DNA. D genes are given only for firm matches. Expanded clones are given a class, and other clones once, few, many or no size at all.

NA	TRBD1	TRBV7-2	TRBJ1-5	CASSPDRHSQPQHF	TGTGCCAGCAGCCCGGACAGGCATAGTCAGCCCCAGCATTTT
NA	TRBD1	TRBV28	TRBJ1-1	CASSFGQGAAFF	TGTGCCAGCAGTTTCGGGCAGGGGGCGGCTTTCTTT
NA	NA	TRBV4-1	TRBJ2-7	CASSQDARGSYEQYF	TGCGCCAGCAGCCAAGACGCTAGAGGGTCCTACGAGCAGTACTTC
NA	NA	TRBV14	TRBJ1-1	CASSQEQYTEAFF	TGTGCCAGCAGCCAGGAACAGTACACTGAAGCTTTCTTT
many	TRBD2	TRBV6-4	TRBJ2-3	CASSSGGATDTQYF	TGTGCCAGCAGTAGCGGGGGGGCCACAGATACGCAGTATTTT
NA	TRBD2	TRBV2	TRBJ2-5	CASRSQGGLGETQYF	TGTGCCAGCAGATCTCAGGGAGGGTTGGGAGAGACCCAGTACTTC
NA	NA	TRBV7-3	TRBJ1-1	CASSFTVNTEAFF	TGTGCCAGCAGCTTTACGGTTAACACTGAAGCTTTCTTT
NA	TRBD2	TRBV27	TRBJ2-1	CASRRDYLYNEQFF	TGTGCCAGCAGGCGGGACTACCTTTACAATGAGCAGTTCTTC
once	NA	TRBV28	TRBJ2-1	CASRDGRTYNEQFF	TGTGCCAGCAGGGACGGGAGAACTTACAATGAGCAGTTCTTC
few	TRBD1	TRBV6-4	TRBJ2-1	CASSVTGGSYNEQFF	TGTGCCAGCAGTGTTACAGGGGGCTCCTACAATGAGCAGTTCTTC
NA	NA	TRBV11-2	TRBJ2-2	CASSPDRTTGELFF	TGTGCCAGCAGCCCCGACAGAACCACCGGGGAGCTGTTTTTT
NA	NA	TRBV7-9	TRBJ2-7	CASSQWENEQYF	TGTGCCAGCAGCCAGTGGGAGAACGAGCAGTACTTC
NA	TRBD2	TRBV14	TRBJ2-2	CASSRGSGGNSPGELFF	TGTGCCAGCAGCCGCGGTAGCGGGGGGAATTCGCCCGGGGAGCTGTTTTTT
NA	NA	TRBV11-1	TRBJ1-1	CASSLTGTEAFF	TGTGCCAGCAGCTTAACCGGGACTGAAGCTTTCTTT
NA	NA	TRBV5-5	TRBJ2-1	CASSLVLYNEQFF	TGTGCCAGCAGCTTGGTTCTCTACAATGAGCAGTTCTTC
NA	NA	TRBV28	TRBJ1-1	CASSPLRAGGEYTEAFF	TGTGCCAGCAGTCCACTTAGGGCAGGTGGGGAGTACACTGAAGCTTTCTTT
NA	TRBD2	TRBV30	TRBJ2-1	CAWSVGLAGSIDEQFF	TGTGCCTGGAGTGTGGGACTAGCGGGGAGTATCGATGAGCAGTTCTTC
NA	NA	TRBV5-5	TRBJ1-1	CASSTRWGGTEAFF	TGTGCCAGCAGCACGCGTTGGGGGGGGACTGAAGCTTTCTTT
once	NA	TRBV7-3	TRBJ1-1	CASSLGGSTEAFF	TGTGCCAGCAGCCTCGGTGGGAGCACTGAAGCTTTCTTT
NA	NA	TRBV30	TRBJ1-1	CAWSADLLPNTEAFF	TGTGCCTGGAGTGCCGACTTATTGCCTAACACTGAAGCTTTCTTT
NA	TRBD1	TRBV27	TRBJ1-2	CASSLTGGGYGYTF	TGTGCCAGCAGTTTAACAGGGGGCGGCTATGGCTACACCTTC
NA	TRBD1	TRBV6-5	TRBJ2-7	CASRVQGQRSYEQYF	TGTGCCAGCAGGGTACAGGGACAGCGGTCGTACGAGCAGTACTTC
NA	NA	TRBV5-1	TRBJ2-3	CASSLNQASYTQYF	TGCGCCAGCAGCTTGAATCAAGCATCCTATACGCAGTATTTT
NA	NA	TRBV7-8	TRBJ1-1	CASSLVGLNTEAFF	TGTGCCAGCAGCTTAGTCGGGTTGAACACTGAAGCTTTCTTT
NA	TRBD1	TRBV25-1	TRBJ1-4	CASSRQGGNEKLFF	TGTGCCAGCTCCCGACAGGGGGGAAATGAAAAACTGTTTTTT
NA	NA	TRBV30	TRBJ2-7	CAWSRDSYEQYF	TGTGCCTGGAGTAGAGATTCCTACGAGCAGTACTTC
NA	TRBD1	TRBV7-9	TRBJ2-5	CASSLAGQGVKTQYF	TGTGCCAGCAGCTTAGCGGGACAGGGTGTAAAGACCCAGTACTTC
NA	NA	TRBV4-1	TRBJ2-1	CASSQVGTQIYNEQFF	TGCGCCAGCAGCCAAGTGGGGACTCAAATCTACAATGAGCAGTTCTTC
NA	NA	TRBV20-1	TRBJ2-3	CTATLTDTQYF	TGCACGGCGACTCTCACAGATACGCAGTATTTT
once	TRBD1	TRBV7-2	TRBJ1-6	CASSPQGGIDSPLHF	TGTGCCAGCAGCCCTCAGGGGGGTATCGATTCACCCCTCCACTTT
NA	TRBD1	TRBV4-2	TRBJ2-1	CASSQDPWRTGGDEQFF	TGTGCCAGCAGCCAAGACCCCTGGCGGACAGGGGGCGATGAGCAGTTCTTC
NA	TRBD1	TRBV30	TRBJ1-6	CAWIPTGGVVGSPLHF	TGTGCCTGGATCCCCACAGGGGGAGTTGTGGGTTCACCCCTCCACTTT
NA	TRBD2	TRBV4-2	TRBJ2-1	CASSRSTSGVYNEQFF	TGTGCCAGCAGCCGCTCGACTAGCGGGGTATACAATGAGCAGTTCTTC
NA	TRBD1	TRBV5-1	TRBJ2-3	CASSLEGATQYF	TGCGCCAGCAGCTTGGAGGGGGCAACGCAGTATTTT
NA	NA	TRBV11-3	TRBJ2-7	CASSPAPKDSATYEQYF	TGTGCCAGCAGTCCCGCCCCTAAAGACAGCGCCACCTACGAGCAGTACTTC
NA	TRBD1	TRBV28	TRBJ1-3	CASSSTGAGNTIYF	TGTGCCAGCAGTTCCACAGGGGCTGGAAACACCATATATTTT
NA	NA	TRBV28	TRBJ1-6	CASSSPTRSLHF	TGTGCCAGCAGTTCCCCTACCCGGTCCCTCCACTTT
NA	NA	TRBV6-1	TRBJ2-7	CASSEYEETREQYF	TGTGCCAGCAGTGAGTACGAGGAGACTAGGGAGCAGTACTTC
NA	TRBD1	TRBV18	TRBJ2-7	CASSPGTENYEQYF	TGTGCCAGCTCACCCGGGACAGAGAACTACGAGCAGTACTTC
once	NA	TRBV7-8	TRBJ1-5	CASSFQGGSNQPQHF	TGTGCCAGCAGCTTTCAGGGCGGAAGCAATCAGCCCCAGCATTTT
NA	TRBD1	TRBV7-2	TRBJ1-5	CASSLAGTGVNQPQHF	TGTGCCAGCAGCTTAGCCGGGACAGGTGTAAATCAGCCCCAGCATTTT
NA	TRBD1	TRBV28	TRBJ2-6	CASRGPDRASGANVLTF	TGTGCCAGCAGGGGCCCGGACAGGGCTTCGGGGGCCAACGTCCTGACTTTC
NA	TRBD1	TRBV6-1	TRBJ1-6	CASSEPAGGAYNSPLHF	TGTGCCAGCAGTGAACCCGCAGGGGGCGCCTATAATTCACCCCTCCACTTT
NA	NA	TRBV6-1	TRBJ2-7	CASSEPPLGLSYEQYF	TGTGCCAGCAGTGAACCCCCTTTGGGCTTATCCTACGAGCAGTACTTC
NA	NA	TRBV18	TRBJ2-2	CASSPIQGSGELFF	TGTGCCAGCTCACCCATACAGGGTTCCGGGGAGCTGTTTTTT
NA	NA	TRBV12-5	TRBJ1-5	CASGLALRPQHF	TGTGCTAGTGGTTTGGCCCTACGGCCCCAGCATTTT
NA	TRBD1	TRBV28	TRBJ1-2	CASSQTGTGMNYGYTF	TGTGCCAGCAGTCAAACCGGGACAGGGATGAACTATGGCTACACCTTC
NA	NA	TRBV5-6	TRBJ1-4	CASSLGGTNEKLFF	TGTGCCAGCAGCTTGGGAGGGACTAATGAAAAACTGTTTTTT
NA	TRBD2	TRBV28	TRBJ2-3	CASRVGLAGGMDTQYF	TGTGCCAGTAGAGTTGGACTAGCGGGAGGGATGGATACGCAGTATTTT
NA	NA	TRBV2	TRBJ2-4	CASKLSRDPPMHIQYF	TGTGCCAGCAAACTAAGTCGAGACCCCCCCATGCACATTCAGTACTTC
NA	NA	TRBV2	TRBJ1-4	CASSREPGHRDEKLFF	TGTGCCAGCAGTAGAGAGCCGGGACACCGGGATGAAAAACTGTTTTTT
NA	TRBD1	TRBV10-2	TRBJ1-6	CASSEGTGTNSPLHF	TGCGCCAGCAGTGAGGGGACAGGGACGAATTCACCCCTCCACTTT
NA	NA	TRBV30	TRBJ1-6	CAWRSAGLWAYNSPLHF	TGTGCCTGGAGGTCGGCAGGCCTTTGGGCCTATAATTCACCCCTCCACTTT
NA	NA	TRBV7-7	TRBJ2-7	CASSFGQNAEQYF	TGTGCTAGCAGCTTTGGGCAGAACGCCGAGCAGTACTTC